Below, 24 T cell receptor beta chains from the same sample are listed, as sequenced in a study of Graves' ophthalmopathy and Graves' hyperthyroidism. RNA transcripts served as template for amplifying TCR beta CDR3 sequences. HTBI-primed RT-PCR formed the first round, and a multiplex PCR formed the second. TCRdb passed the multiplex PCR reads through MiXCR, listing each CDR3 protein once. This table has roughly 400,000 distinct CDR3 sequences, just over 15% appearing once. The sequenced material came from peripheral blood. The receptor set was obtained from a woman between 18 and 30 years old with stable Graves' hyperthyroidism.

This clonotype showed up many times. The chain links TRBV29-1 to TRBJ1-2; a weak D match, TRBD1 (6 bases). Trimming cost V 7 bases and J 7 bases, with 22 bases left between them. CDR3 size: 14 residues. Per germline, CDR1 SQVTM and CDR2 ANQGSEA. CDR3 amino acids: CSAPEAAQGGGYTF. In DNA form, the CDR3 reads TGCAGCGCCCCGGAGGCAGCTCAAGGGGGTGGCTACACCTTC.

This clonotype has ten or more counts. V usage is TRBV4-1 and J usage is TRBJ1-2; 7 bases match TRBD1. CDR1 and CDR2 from the germline V gene are MGHRA and YSYEKL. The CDR3 is 16 residues long. Trimming cost V 1 base and J 7 bases; bases outside gene matches: 12. The CDR3 region is CASSQVRLGGSSGYTF. CDR3 bases: TGCGCCAGCAGCCAAGTTAGATTAGGGGGCTCGAGTGGCTACACCTTC.

This clonotype came up a few times. The chain links TRBV5-1 to TRBJ2-2, with 9 nucleotides matching TRBD1. The CDR3 runs to 15 residues. Germline trimming cut 5 bases from V and 6 bases from J; bases unmatched to any gene: 8. Germline V lookup: CDR1 SGHRS, CDR2 YFSETQ. This CDR3 reads CASSFRDRVSGELFF. For the CDR3, the DNA is TGCGCCAGCAGTTTCCGGGACAGGGTGTCCGGGGAGCTGTTTTTT.

This clonotype was counted at least ten times. This chain uses TRBV7-9 with TRBJ1-1; weak D call: TRBD1 (6 bases). CDR3 length equals 14 residues. V was cut by 5 bases and J by 3 bases, with 13 bases left in between. Germline CDR1 is SEHNR and CDR2 is FQNEAQ (reference sequence). The CDR3 sequence is CASSDWTAHTEAFF. The CDR3 nucleotides are TGTGCCAGCAGCGACTGGACAGCACACACTGAAGCTTTCTTT.

This clonotype has a count of ten or more. V and J are TRBV2 and TRBJ2-5, with no clear D. This CDR3 is 13 amino acids long. Germline CDR1 is SNHLY and CDR2 is FYNNEI. V was shortened by 4 bases and J by 4 bases, with 10 bases between the two germline ends. CDR3 nucleotide sequence: TGTGCCAGCAGTGTAATGACTTCAGAGACCCAGTACTTC. This codes for CASSVMTSETQYF.

For this clonotype: This may arise from a read error, as a much more abundant clone is one base away. The chain carries TRBV11-2 and TRBJ2-7, with TRBD2 identical over 13 bases. The ends lost 5 bases at V and 4 bases at J; junction bases unmatched: 14. Per germline, CDR1 SGHAT and CDR2 FQNNGV. The CDR3 totals 18 residues. The CDR3 DNA reads TGTGCCAGCAGCCCCATCTGGACTAGCGGGGGAGGGGTATACGAGCAGTACTTC. Residues: CASSPIWTSGGGVYEQYF.

The chain employs TRBV6-5 and TRBJ1-1, with 9 bases that match TRBD1. The CDR3 runs 17 residues. Per the germline V gene, CDR1 is MNHEY and CDR2 is SVGAGI. After removal of 2 bases from V and 0 bases from J, the junction contained 7 bases not matched to a gene. CDR3 loop: CASSYDRGAQMNTEAFF. CDR3 DNA sequence: TGTGCCAGCAGTTACGACAGGGGGGCCCAGATGAACACTGAAGCTTTCTTT.

This clonotype was detected a few times. This sequence joins TRBV5-1 and TRBJ2-7; D possibly matches TRBD1 or TRBD2 (5 bases each). The germline gives CDR1 SGHRS, CDR2 YFSETQ. Trimming cost V 2 bases and J 3 bases, with 15 bases left between them. This CDR3 has 15 residues. The CDR3 reads CASSLGLSGRYEQYF. As DNA, the CDR3 is TGCGCCAGCAGCTTAGGGCTTTCGGGACGCTACGAGCAGTACTTC. The variable domain in full, with the rest retrieved from reference TRBV5-1 and TRBJ2-7, is KAGVTQTPRYLIKTRGQQVTLSCSPISGHRSVSWYQQTPGQGLQFLFEYFSETQRNKGNFPGRFSGRQFSNSRSEMNVSTLELGDSALYLCASSLGLSGRYEQYFGPGTRLTVT.

This clonotype showed up many times. This chain uses TRBV10-2 with TRBJ1-5; 7 nucleotides agree with TRBD1. Germline V gives CDR1 WSHSY, CDR2 SAAADI. Trimming at V came to 2 bases and at J to 1 base, leaving 5 bases not matched to a gene. CDR3 size: 16 residues. The CDR3 coding sequence is TGCGCCAGCAGTGAGATGACAGGGAGGAGCAATCAGCCCCAGCATTTT. Translated, it gives CASSEMTGRSNQPQHF.

On this clonotype itself: A read error may account for a junction end that differs from germline. This chain links TRBV5-1 with TRBJ2-7, with TRBD1 identical over 9 bases. The CDR3 runs to 12 residues. CDR1 is SGHRS and CDR2 is YFSETQ in the germline V gene. CDR3 coding DNA: TGCGCCAGCAGCCGGGACAGGGACGAGCAGTGCTTC. This sequence encodes CASSRDRDEQCF.

This clonotype was seen ten or more times. An end of the junction does not agree with germline; a read error may underlie this. The gene calls are TRBV12-3 or TRBV12-4 and TRBJ1-1; D remains ambiguous. The CDR3 contains 13 residues. The chain's CDR3 is CASGLRTDTEAFF. CDR3 nucleotide sequence: TGTGCCAGCGGTTTACGGACGGACACTGAAGCTTTCTTT.

This clonotype was counted many times. The chain employs TRBV12-3 or TRBV12-4 and TRBJ1-1, with a tentative D call TRBD1 (5 bases). This CDR3 has 14 residues. V was clipped by 3 bases and J by 6 bases, with 14 bases between them. CDR3 amino acids: CASSFGREGAEAFF. CDR3 bases: TGTGCCAGCAGTTTCGGGAGGGAAGGGGCTGAAGCTTTCTTT.

For this clonotype: Mismatch with germline at one junction end may stem from a read error. The rearrangement links TRBV7-9 to TRBJ2-5; no firm D call. The CDR3 sequence is 13 residues long. Germline-derived CDR1 and CDR2 are SEHNR and FQNEAQ (reference sequence). CDR3 DNA: TGTGCCAGCAGCCGGTCACCAAGAGAGGCCCAGTACTTC. It is translated as CASSRSPREAQYF.

By frequency in the sample, this clonotype is medium-sized. The chain combines TRBV29-1 with TRBJ2-7; D uncertain. CDR1 is SQVTM, CDR2 ANQGSEA, per germline. V gave up 4 bases and J gave up 3 bases, with 13 bases separating them. This CDR3 is built from 13 residues. As DNA, the CDR3 is TGCAGCGTTGCGCACAGCCTTTTCTACGAGCAGTACTTC. Its translation is CSVAHSLFYEQYF.

This rearrangement joins TRBV20-1 to TRBJ1-1; D might be TRBD1 (5 bases). The germline V and J ends were trimmed by 5 bases and 4 bases, with 17 bases remaining between them. Germline lookup yields CDR1 DFQATT and CDR2 SNEGSKA (reference sequence). The CDR3 loop spans 14 amino acids. The CDR3 reads CSAPKTGGATEAFF. CDR3 DNA sequence: TGCAGTGCTCCTAAAACCGGTGGGGCCACTGAAGCTTTCTTT.

The sample holds many counts of this clonotype. The chain has TRBV28 and TRBJ2-7; D is ambiguous. The germline V gene encodes CDR1 MDHEN and CDR2 SYDVKM. The CDR3 contains 15 residues. The V and J ends lost 2 bases and 5 bases respectively, with 16 bases between them. CDR3 coding DNA: TGTGCCAGCAGTTTAGTTGGCGAACCGGCTGACGAGCAGTACTTC. This gives the protein CASSLVGEPADEQYF. The full variable domain, with the rest looked up from reference TRBV28 and TRBJ2-7, is DVKVTQSSRYLVKRTGEKVFLECVQDMDHENMFWYRQDPGLGLRLIYFSYDVKMKEKGDIPEGYSVSREKKERFSLILESASTNQTSMYLCASSLVGEPADEQYFGPGTRLTVT.

The V and J genes are TRBV7-2 and TRBJ2-7; the match to TRBD2 covers 8 bases. V gave up 2 bases and J gave up 0 bases; unmatched junction bases: 6. Looked up from germline, CDR1 is SGHTA and CDR2 is FQGNSA. The CDR3 has 16 amino acids. DNA for the CDR3: TGTGCCAGCAGCTTAACGGCTAGCGGGCTCTCCTACGAGCAGTACTTC. Translating it yields CASSLTASGLSYEQYF.

This clonotype was recorded at least ten times. The CDR3 nucleotides are TGTGCCAGCAGCTCAGGACAGGGTTCATCTCAGCCCCAGCATTTT. Encoded protein: CASSSGQGSSQPQHF. This rearrangement joins TRBV11-2 to TRBJ1-5; 8 bases align to TRBD1. The CDR3 is 15 amino acids. Germline V CDR1 and CDR2: SGHAT, FQNNGV. V trimming: 4 bases; J trimming: 6 bases; junction bases outside the gene matches: 8.

This clonotype was observed at least ten times. This chain joins TRBV24-1 and TRBJ2-5; D is possibly TRBD1 (6 bases). The ends were cut back, 3 bases at V and 5 bases at J, with 12 bases in the middle. This CDR3 comprises 14 residues. Per the germline V gene, CDR1 is KGHDR and CDR2 is SFDVKD. CDR3 loop: CATSDPGVWETQYF. The CDR3 DNA reads as TGTGCCACCAGTGATCCAGGGGTATGGGAGACCCAGTACTTC.

This clonotype was seen only a few times. The chain has TRBV7-3 and TRBJ2-7; TRBD1 aligns across 10 bases. CDR1 is SGHTA, CDR2 FQGTGA, per germline. V lost 1 base, J lost 1 base, and 13 bases stayed unmatched. The CDR3 contains 19 residues. The CDR3 DNA reads as TGTGCCAGCAGCTTAAGCCTTCTAAAATGGACAGGGGGATCCTACGAGCAGTACTTC. Translating it yields CASSLSLLKWTGGSYEQYF.

This clonotype was found many times. This sequence joins TRBV20-1 and TRBJ2-7; 12 bases line up with TRBD2. With V trimmed by 6 bases and J by 12 bases, 6 bases remained unmatched. Germline CDR1 reads DFQATT; CDR2 reads SNEGSKA (reference sequence). The CDR3 covers 11 residues. The CDR3 sequence: CSAGTSGLRYF. The DNA for the CDR3 is TGCAGTGCCGGGACTAGCGGGTTACGGTACTTC.

This clonotype appeared many times. This sequence joins TRBV6-5 and TRBJ1-5; 7 positions agree with TRBD1. Germline V gene sequence: CDR1 MNHEY, CDR2 SVGAGI. The CDR3 has 15 amino acids. J lost 4 bases, V lost 2 bases, and 5 bases had no gene match. The CDR3 loop reads CASSYRQGGNQPQHF. In nucleotides, the CDR3 is TGTGCCAGCAGTTACCGACAGGGTGGTAATCAGCCCCAGCATTTT.

This clonotype has more than one count but fewer than ten. CDR3 DNA sequence: TGTGCCAGCAGCTTACGGCTAGCGGGGGACACCGGGGAGCTGTTTTTT. Amino acid sequence: CASSLRLAGDTGELFF. The chain has TRBV7-2 and TRBJ2-2; 10 nucleotides agree with TRBD2. The CDR3 consists of 16 residues. V gave up 2 bases and J gave up 3 bases; unmatched junction bases: 3. Germline CDR1 is SGHTA and CDR2 is FQGNSA.

This clonotype was detected many times. The rearrangement links TRBV11-2 to TRBJ1-2, with TRBD1 as a possible D gene (5 bases). Trimming shortened V by 5 bases and J by 2 bases, and 12 bases separated the two germline ends. The CDR3 runs to 14 residues. Germline loops: CDR1 SGHAT, CDR2 FQNNGV. Here the CDR3 reads CASSPGLGNYGYTF. CDR3 DNA: TGTGCCAGCAGCCCGGGACTGGGGAACTATGGCTACACCTTC.